The entry below gives a single TCR beta chain sequence along with its context. The sample belongs to a study of blood T cell repertoires in COVID-19. Overall study: Researchers got acute and convalescent COVID-19 samples from the United States, Italy and Spain. From T cells, B-cell-depleted T cells, or PBMCs came the material, which was cDNA or gDNA.

Study processing details: For nucleated cells, counts were estimated from reference gene primer amplification. Measured with immunoSEQ multiplex PCR; TCRdb has only the in-frame clones, and not every one. V, J and clone size are those of that table, while D and trimming were read from the DNA. The sample contains over 300,000 clones, roughly 89% of which appear only once. V trimming: 6 bases; J trimming: 6 bases; junction bases outside the gene matches: 2. From germline, CDR1 is SGHDT and CDR2 YYEEEE. This CDR3 has 14 amino acids. The chain has TRBV5-6 and TRBJ2-1, with TRBD2 matching 14 bases. Sequencing was done on a sample of peripheral blood. The TCR originated in a young man with active or convalescent COVID-19. CDR3 nucleotides: TGTGCCAGCACGGGACTAGCGGGAGCCAATGAGCAGTTCTTC. This codes for CASTGLAGANEQFF.